This T cell receptor (beta chain) was documented in a study of CD8 T cells in Susac syndrome. Germline V gene sequence: CDR1 SGHRS, CDR2 YFSETQ. The CDR3 consists of 16 residues. V lost 0 bases and J lost 6, with 16 bases in between. RNA totalling roughly 0.5 to 1 ug underwent reverse transcription with random hexamers. An immunoSEQ multiplex PCR amplified TCR beta CDR3 over 54 Vbeta and 13 Jbeta. TCRdb redid the calling of the immunoSEQ multiplex PCR reads with MiXCR, one entry per CDR3 protein. The sample holds under 250,000 distinct CDR3 sequences, around 93% seen once. The sample comprised CD4+ T cells from PBMCs. This sequence originates from a human donor with multiple sclerosis. The gene calls are TRBV5-1 and TRBJ2-1, with a weak D call TRBD2 (6 bases). CDR3 bases: TGCGCCAGCAGCTTGGCGGCGGGGCTCCAGGGCAATGAGCAGTTCTTC. It translates to CASSLAAGLQGNEQFF.